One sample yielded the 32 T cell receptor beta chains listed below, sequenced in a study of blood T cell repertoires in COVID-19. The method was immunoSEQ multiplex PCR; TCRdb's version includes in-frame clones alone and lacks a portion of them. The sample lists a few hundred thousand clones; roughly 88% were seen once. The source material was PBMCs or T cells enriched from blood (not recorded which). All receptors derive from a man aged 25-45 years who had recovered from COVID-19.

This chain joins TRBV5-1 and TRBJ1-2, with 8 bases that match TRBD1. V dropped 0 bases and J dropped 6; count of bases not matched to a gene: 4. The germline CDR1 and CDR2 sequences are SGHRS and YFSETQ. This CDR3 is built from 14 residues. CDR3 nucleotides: TGCGCCAGCAGCTTGGAGGCAGGGGGCAATGGCTACACCTTC. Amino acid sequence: CASSLEAGGNGYTF.

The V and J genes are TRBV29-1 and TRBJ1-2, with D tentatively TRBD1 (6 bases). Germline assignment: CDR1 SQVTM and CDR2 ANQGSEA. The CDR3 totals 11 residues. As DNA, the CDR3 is TGCAGTGGGAGTACGGGGGGCGGCTACACCTTC. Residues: CSGSTGGGYTF.

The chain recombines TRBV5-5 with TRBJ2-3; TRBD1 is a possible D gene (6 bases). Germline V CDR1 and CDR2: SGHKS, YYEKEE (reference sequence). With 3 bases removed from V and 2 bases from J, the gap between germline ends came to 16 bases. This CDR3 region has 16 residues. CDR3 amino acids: CASSSGGKQFTDTQYF. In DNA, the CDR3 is TGTGCCAGCAGCTCTGGGGGCAAACAATTCACAGATACGCAGTATTTT.

The CDR3 DNA reads as TGTGCCAGCAGCAAGGACAGCTACGAGCAGTACTTC. Encoded protein: CASSKDSYEQYF. The V gene is TRBV2, the J gene TRBJ2-7; D possibly corresponds to TRBD1 (6 bases). This CDR3 has 12 amino acids. The V end lost 6 bases, the J end lost 3 bases, and 9 bases lay between the germline ends. The germline CDR1 and CDR2 sequences are SNHLY and FYNNEI.

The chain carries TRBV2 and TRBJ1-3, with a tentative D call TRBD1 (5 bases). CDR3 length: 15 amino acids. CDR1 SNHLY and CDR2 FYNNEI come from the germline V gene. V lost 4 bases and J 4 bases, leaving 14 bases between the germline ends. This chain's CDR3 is CASSAEGPLGNTIYF. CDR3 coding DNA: TGTGCCAGCAGTGCGGAGGGGCCGCTAGGAAACACCATATATTTT.

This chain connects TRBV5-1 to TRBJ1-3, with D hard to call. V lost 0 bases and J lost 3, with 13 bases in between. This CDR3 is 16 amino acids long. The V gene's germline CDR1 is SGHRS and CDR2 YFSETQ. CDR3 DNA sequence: TGCGCCAGCAGCTTGGAGGCACAGAACTTTGGAAACACCATATATTTT. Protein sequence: CASSLEAQNFGNTIYF.

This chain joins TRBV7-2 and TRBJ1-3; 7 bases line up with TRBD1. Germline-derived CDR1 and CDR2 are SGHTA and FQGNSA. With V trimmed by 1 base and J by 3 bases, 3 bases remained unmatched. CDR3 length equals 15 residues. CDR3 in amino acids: CASSLVQGGGNTIYF. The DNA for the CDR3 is TGTGCCAGCAGCTTAGTTCAGGGGGGTGGAAACACCATATATTTT.

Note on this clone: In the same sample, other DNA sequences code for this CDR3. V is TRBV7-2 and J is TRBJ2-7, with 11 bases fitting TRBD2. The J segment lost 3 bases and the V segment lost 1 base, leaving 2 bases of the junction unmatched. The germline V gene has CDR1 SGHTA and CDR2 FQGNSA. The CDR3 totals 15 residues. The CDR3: CASSLVAGGFYEQYF. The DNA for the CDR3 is TGTGCCAGCAGCTTAGTAGCGGGGGGGTTCTACGAGCAGTACTTC.

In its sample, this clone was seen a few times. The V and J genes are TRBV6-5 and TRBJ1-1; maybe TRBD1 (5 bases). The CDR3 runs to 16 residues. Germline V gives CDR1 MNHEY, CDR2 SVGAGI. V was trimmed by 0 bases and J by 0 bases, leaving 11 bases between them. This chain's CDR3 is CASSYSTGGLNTEAFF. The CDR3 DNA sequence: TGTGCCAGCAGTTACTCGACGGGGGGTTTGAACACTGAAGCTTTCTTT.

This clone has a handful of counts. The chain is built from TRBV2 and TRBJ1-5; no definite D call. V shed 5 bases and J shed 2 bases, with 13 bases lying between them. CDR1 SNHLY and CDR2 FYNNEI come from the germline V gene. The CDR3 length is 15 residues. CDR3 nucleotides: TGTGCCAGCAGTCTGAACCCACGAGGCAATCAGCCCCAGCATTTT. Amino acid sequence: CASSLNPRGNQPQHF.

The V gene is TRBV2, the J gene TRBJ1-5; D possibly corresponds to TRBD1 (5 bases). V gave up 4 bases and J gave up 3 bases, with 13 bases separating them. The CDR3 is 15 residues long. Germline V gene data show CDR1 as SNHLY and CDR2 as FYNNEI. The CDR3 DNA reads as TGTGCCAGCAGTGCTGGGGAGGGGCCCAATCAGCCCCAGCATTTT. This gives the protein CASSAGEGPNQPQHF.

The chain's CDR3 is CASSYGGFSYEQYF. CDR3 DNA: TGTGCCAGCAGTTACGGGGGGTTCTCCTACGAGCAGTACTTC. The gene calls are TRBV6-6 and TRBJ2-7; possible D gene TRBD2, 6 bases. Germline values: CDR1 MNHNY, CDR2 SVGAGI (reference sequence). This CDR3 contains 14 residues. Trimming removed 2 bases at V and 0 bases at J, with 8 bases between.

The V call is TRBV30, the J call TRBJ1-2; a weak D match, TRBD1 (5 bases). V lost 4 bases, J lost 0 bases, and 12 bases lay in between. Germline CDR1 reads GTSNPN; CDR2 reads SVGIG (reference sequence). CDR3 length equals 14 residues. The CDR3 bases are TGTGCCTGGACGGGGGTAAGGGCTAACTATGGCTACACCTTC. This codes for CAWTGVRANYGYTF.

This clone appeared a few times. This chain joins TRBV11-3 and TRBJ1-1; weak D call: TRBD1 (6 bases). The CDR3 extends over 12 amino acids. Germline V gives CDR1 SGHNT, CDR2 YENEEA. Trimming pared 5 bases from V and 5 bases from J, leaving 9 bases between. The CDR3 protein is CASSRGGTEAFF. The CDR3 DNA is TGTGCCAGCAGCCGAGGGGGAACTGAAGCTTTCTTT.

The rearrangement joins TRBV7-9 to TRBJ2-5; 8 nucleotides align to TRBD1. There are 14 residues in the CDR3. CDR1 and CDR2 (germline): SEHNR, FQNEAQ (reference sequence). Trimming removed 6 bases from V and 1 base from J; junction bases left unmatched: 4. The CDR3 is CASRSTGAQETQYF. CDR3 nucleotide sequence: TGTGCCAGCAGATCGACAGGGGCCCAAGAGACCCAGTACTTC.

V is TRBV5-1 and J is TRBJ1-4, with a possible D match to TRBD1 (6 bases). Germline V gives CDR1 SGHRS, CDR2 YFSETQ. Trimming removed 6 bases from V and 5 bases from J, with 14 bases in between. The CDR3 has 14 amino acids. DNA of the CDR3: TGCGCCAGCACGCCCGGGACAAAAAATGAAAAACTGTTTTTT. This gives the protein CASTPGTKNEKLFF.

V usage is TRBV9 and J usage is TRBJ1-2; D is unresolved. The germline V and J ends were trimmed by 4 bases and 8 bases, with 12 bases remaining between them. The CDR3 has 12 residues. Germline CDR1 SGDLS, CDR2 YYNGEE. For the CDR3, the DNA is TGTGCCAGCAGCACTAGTGTTTTCGGCTACACCTTC. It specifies CASSTSVFGYTF.

DNA of the CDR3: TGTGCCAGCAGCCCCACTATCACAGGGATGGGACCCCTCCACTTT. Translating gives CASSPTITGMGPLHF. The genes are TRBV7-2 and TRBJ1-6; perhaps TRBD1 as D (6 bases). CDR1 is SGHTA, CDR2 FQGNSA, per germline. The CDR3 consists of 15 residues. Trimming took 5 bases from V and 12 from J, leaving 20 bases between them.

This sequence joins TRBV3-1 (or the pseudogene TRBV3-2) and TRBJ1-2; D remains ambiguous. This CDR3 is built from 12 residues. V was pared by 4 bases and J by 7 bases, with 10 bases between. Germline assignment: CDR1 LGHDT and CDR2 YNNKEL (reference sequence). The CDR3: CASSPNHSGYTF. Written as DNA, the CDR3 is TGTGCCAGCAGCCCGAACCACTCTGGCTACACCTTC.

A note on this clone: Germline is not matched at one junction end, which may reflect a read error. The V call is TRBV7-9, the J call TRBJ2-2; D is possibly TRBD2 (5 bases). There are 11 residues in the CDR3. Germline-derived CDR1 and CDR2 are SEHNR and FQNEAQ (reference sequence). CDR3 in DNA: TGTGCCAGCAGCTTAGAGTCAGGAGGCTATTTT. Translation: CASSLESGGYF.

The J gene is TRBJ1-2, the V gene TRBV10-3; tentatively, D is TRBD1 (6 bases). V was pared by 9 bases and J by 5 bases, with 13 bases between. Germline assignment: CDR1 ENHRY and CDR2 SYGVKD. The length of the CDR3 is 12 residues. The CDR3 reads CAIAGASYGYTF. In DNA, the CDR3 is TGTGCCATTGCAGGGGCGTCATATGGCTACACCTTC.

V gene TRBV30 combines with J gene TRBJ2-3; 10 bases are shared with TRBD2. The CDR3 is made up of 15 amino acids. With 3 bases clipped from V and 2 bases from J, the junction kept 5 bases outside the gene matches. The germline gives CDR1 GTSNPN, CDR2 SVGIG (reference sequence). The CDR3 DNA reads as TGTGCCTGGAGCCTAGCGGGGGCCGCCACAGATACGCAGTATTTT. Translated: CAWSLAGAATDTQYF.

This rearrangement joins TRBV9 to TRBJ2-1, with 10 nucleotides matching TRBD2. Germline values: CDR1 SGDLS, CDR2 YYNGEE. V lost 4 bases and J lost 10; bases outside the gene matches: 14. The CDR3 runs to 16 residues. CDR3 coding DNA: TGTGCCAGCAGCCCCCGAAGCGGGGGGGCGTTTGGGGAGCAGTTCTTC. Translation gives CASSPRSGGAFGEQFF.

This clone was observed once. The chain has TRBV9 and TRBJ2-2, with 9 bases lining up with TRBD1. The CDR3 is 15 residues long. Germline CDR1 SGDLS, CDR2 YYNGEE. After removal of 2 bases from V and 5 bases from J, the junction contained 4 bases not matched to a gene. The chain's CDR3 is CASSVRDRETGELFF. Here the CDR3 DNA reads TGTGCCAGCAGCGTTCGGGACAGGGAAACCGGGGAGCTGTTTTTT.

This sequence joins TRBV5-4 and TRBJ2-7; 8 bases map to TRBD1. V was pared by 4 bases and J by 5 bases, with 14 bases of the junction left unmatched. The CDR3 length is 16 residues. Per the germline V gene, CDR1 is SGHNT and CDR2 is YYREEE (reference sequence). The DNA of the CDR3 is TGTGCCAGCAGCCAAAGGGATCGGACAGGGATCGACGAGCAGTACTTC. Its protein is CASSQRDRTGIDEQYF.

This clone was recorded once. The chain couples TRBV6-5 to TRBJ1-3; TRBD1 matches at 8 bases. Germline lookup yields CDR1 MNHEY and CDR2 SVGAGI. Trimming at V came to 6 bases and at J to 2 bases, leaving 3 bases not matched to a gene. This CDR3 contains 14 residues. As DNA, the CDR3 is TGTGCCAGCAGGACGACAGGGGCTGGAAACACCATATATTTT. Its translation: CASRTTGAGNTIYF.

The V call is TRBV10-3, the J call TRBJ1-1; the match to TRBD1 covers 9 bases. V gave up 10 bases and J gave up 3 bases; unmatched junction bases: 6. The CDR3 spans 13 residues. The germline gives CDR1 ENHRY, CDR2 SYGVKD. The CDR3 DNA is TGTGCCACTACGACAGGGGGGTACACTGAAGCTTTCTTT. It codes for CATTTGGYTEAFF.

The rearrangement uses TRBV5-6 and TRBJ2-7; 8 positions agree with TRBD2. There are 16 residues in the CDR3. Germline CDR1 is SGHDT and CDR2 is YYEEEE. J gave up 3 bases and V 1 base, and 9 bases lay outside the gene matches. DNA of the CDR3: TGTGCCAGCAGCTTGTTGGCGCGGGGGGATCGCTACGAGCAGTACTTC. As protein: CASSLLARGDRYEQYF.

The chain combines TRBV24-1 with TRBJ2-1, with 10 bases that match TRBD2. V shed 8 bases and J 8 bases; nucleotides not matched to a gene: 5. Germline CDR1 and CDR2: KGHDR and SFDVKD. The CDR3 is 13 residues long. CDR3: CATKRGGADEQFF. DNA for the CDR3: TGTGCCACCAAGCGGGGGGGCGCGGATGAGCAGTTCTTC.

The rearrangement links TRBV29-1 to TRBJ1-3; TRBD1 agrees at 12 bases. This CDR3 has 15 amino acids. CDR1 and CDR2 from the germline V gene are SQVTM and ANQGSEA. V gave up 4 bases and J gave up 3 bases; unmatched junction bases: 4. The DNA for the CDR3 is TGCAGCGTTGCCGGGACAGGGGGCTTTGGAAACACCATATATTTT. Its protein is CSVAGTGGFGNTIYF.

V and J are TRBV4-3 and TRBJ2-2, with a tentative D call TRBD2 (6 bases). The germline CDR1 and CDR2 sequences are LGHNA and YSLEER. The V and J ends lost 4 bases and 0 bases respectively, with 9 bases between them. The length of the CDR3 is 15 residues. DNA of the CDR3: TGCGCCAGCAGCCGCGGGGACGCGAACACCGGGGAGCTGTTTTTT. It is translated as CASSRGDANTGELFF.

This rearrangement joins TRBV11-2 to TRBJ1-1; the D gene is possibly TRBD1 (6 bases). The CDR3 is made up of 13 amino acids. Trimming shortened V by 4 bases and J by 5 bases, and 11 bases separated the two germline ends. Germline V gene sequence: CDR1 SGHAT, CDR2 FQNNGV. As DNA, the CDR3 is TGTGCCAGCAGCTCCGGGACAAAGACTGAAGCTTTCTTT. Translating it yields CASSSGTKTEAFF.